Listed below are T cell receptor beta chains from one sample, sequenced in a study of cytomegalovirus exposure and HLA in healthy donors. TCRdb keeps only in-frame clones here, not all; method: immunoSEQ multiplex PCR. The table shows about 140,000 clones, with about 90% occurring only once. The sequenced material came from PBMCs. The receptor set was obtained from a woman younger than 35 in good health and CMV-seropositive. The CDR3 runs from the conserved cysteine through the conserved F or W. Fields, in order: V gene, J gene, clone size, D gene, CDR3 DNA, CDR3 protein. The D gene is left open where the match is weak. A row's size may be missing; if present it is once, few, many or a size class.

V gene: TRBV28; J gene: TRBJ1-2; clone size: NA; D gene: TRBD1; CDR3 DNA: TGTGCCAGCAGTGACAGGGCTTACTATGGCTACACCTTC; CDR3 protein: CASSDRAYYGYTF
V gene: TRBV30; J gene: TRBJ2-3; clone size: NA; D gene: TRBD2; CDR3 DNA: TGTGCCTGGAGTGTACGGGCTAGCGGGAGAAGCACAGATACGCAGTATTTT; CDR3 protein: CAWSVRASGRSTDTQYF
V gene: TRBV15; J gene: TRBJ2-7; clone size: NA; D gene: TRBD1; CDR3 DNA: TGTGCCACCAGCAGAGAGAAAGTGACAGGGGGCATATCCTACGAGCAGTACTTC; CDR3 protein: CATSREKVTGGISYEQYF
V gene: TRBV27; J gene: TRBJ2-5; clone size: NA; D gene: NA; CDR3 DNA: TGTGCCAGCAGTTTATCAGGGGGCCAAGAGACCCAGTACTTC; CDR3 protein: CASSLSGGQETQYF
V gene: TRBV28; J gene: TRBJ2-7; clone size: NA; D gene: TRBD2; CDR3 DNA: TGTGCCAGCCGCGGGAGTGGCAGGGTCGCCTACGAGCAGTACTTC; CDR3 protein: CASRGSGRVAYEQYF
V gene: TRBV9; J gene: TRBJ2-3; clone size: NA; D gene: NA; CDR3 DNA: TGTGCCAGCAGCAGGAGGGATACGCAGTATTTT; CDR3 protein: CASSRRDTQYF
V gene: TRBV20-1; J gene: TRBJ1-1; clone size: NA; D gene: NA; CDR3 DNA: TGCAGTCCCCGGGACACTGAAGCTTTCTTT; CDR3 protein: CSPRDTEAFF
V gene: TRBV29-1; J gene: TRBJ1-2; clone size: NA; D gene: NA; CDR3 DNA: TGCAGCGTTGAAGGACGGGCGGACAGCGGACTCTATGGCTACACCTTC; CDR3 protein: CSVEGRADSGLYGYTF
V gene: TRBV29-1; J gene: TRBJ2-3; clone size: NA; D gene: NA; CDR3 DNA: TGCAGCGCGGAAGGCGGCAGCACAGATACGCAGTATTTT; CDR3 protein: CSAEGGSTDTQYF
V gene: TRBV29-1; J gene: TRBJ2-7; clone size: NA; D gene: TRBD1; CDR3 DNA: TGCAGCGTTGAGGTGGGGACAGGTCTCTACGAGCAGTACTTC; CDR3 protein: CSVEVGTGLYEQYF
V gene: TRBV6-5; J gene: TRBJ1-4; clone size: NA; D gene: NA; CDR3 DNA: TGTGCCAGCAGTTATGGTGGGGGCATAGCTAATGAAAAACTGTTTTTT; CDR3 protein: CASSYGGGIANEKLFF
V gene: TRBV25-1; J gene: TRBJ1-4; clone size: once; D gene: NA; CDR3 DNA: TGTGCCAGCAGTGGGTGGACAGATAGTGAAAAACTGTTTTTT; CDR3 protein: CASSGWTDSEKLFF
V gene: TRBV2; J gene: TRBJ1-2; clone size: NA; D gene: NA; CDR3 DNA: TGTGCCAGCAGTAAGACAGTACTTGGCTACACCTTC; CDR3 protein: CASSKTVLGYTF
V gene: TRBV2; J gene: TRBJ2-2; clone size: NA; D gene: NA; CDR3 DNA: TGTGCCAGGAGGGGGGGTCGGGGCACCGGGGAGCTGTTTTTT; CDR3 protein: CARRGGRGTGELFF
V gene: TRBV30; J gene: TRBJ1-1; clone size: NA; D gene: TRBD1; CDR3 DNA: TGTGCCTGGATCAGGTACTGGGGACAGAGCAACACTGAAGCTTTCTTT; CDR3 protein: CAWIRYWGQSNTEAFF
V gene: TRBV13; J gene: TRBJ2-7; clone size: once; D gene: TRBD1; CDR3 DNA: TGTGCCAGCAGCCACTCGGACAGGGATGTCGGCGAGCAGTACTTC; CDR3 protein: CASSHSDRDVGEQYF
V gene: TRBV27; J gene: TRBJ1-2; clone size: NA; D gene: NA; CDR3 DNA: TGTGCCAGCAGCCAGACAGTTCTCTCGAGGGGCTACACCTTC; CDR3 protein: CASSQTVLSRGYTF
V gene: TRBV20-1; J gene: TRBJ2-5; clone size: once; D gene: NA; CDR3 DNA: TGCAGTGCCATACCTACCGGACAGCAGTACTTC; CDR3 protein: CSAIPTGQQYF
V gene: TRBV4-2; J gene: TRBJ2-3; clone size: NA; D gene: TRBD2; CDR3 DNA: TGTGCCAGCAGCCCCACTTTAGGACTAGCGGGAGGAGCAGATACGCAGTATTTT; CDR3 protein: CASSPTLGLAGGADTQYF
V gene: TRBV9; J gene: TRBJ2-5; clone size: NA; D gene: TRBD2; CDR3 DNA: TGTGCCAGCAGTCCCGGACTAGCGGGGGACCCCCGTCTGGAGACCCAGTACTTC; CDR3 protein: CASSPGLAGDPRLETQYF
V gene: TRBV27; J gene: TRBJ1-1; clone size: NA; D gene: TRBD1; CDR3 DNA: TGTGCCAGCAGTGCGGGACAGGGGGCGGGAACTGAAGCTTTCTTT; CDR3 protein: CASSAGQGAGTEAFF
V gene: TRBV11-1; J gene: TRBJ1-1; clone size: NA; D gene: TRBD1; CDR3 DNA: TGTGCCAGCAGCCCCTCCAGGGGGCTGAACACTGAAGCTTTCTTT; CDR3 protein: CASSPSRGLNTEAFF
V gene: TRBV27; J gene: TRBJ2-1; clone size: NA; D gene: TRBD2; CDR3 DNA: TGTGCCAGCAAAGTAGCGGGAGTCGGGGCTAATGAGCAGTTCTTC; CDR3 protein: CASKVAGVGANEQFF
V gene: TRBV7-8; J gene: TRBJ1-2; clone size: NA; D gene: TRBD1; CDR3 DNA: TGTGCCAGCAGCTCGGACAGGGGAAACTATGGCTACACCTTC; CDR3 protein: CASSSDRGNYGYTF
V gene: TRBV2; J gene: TRBJ2-1; clone size: NA; D gene: TRBD1; CDR3 DNA: TGTGCCAGCAGGGTTCAGGGGGCCGGCAATGAGCAGTTCTTC; CDR3 protein: CASRVQGAGNEQFF
V gene: TRBV5-1; J gene: TRBJ2-1; clone size: NA; D gene: TRBD2; CDR3 DNA: TGCGCCAGCAGCCCCACCCCACGGCAGCGGGGGGGTGTACGGTACAATGAGCAGTTCTTC; CDR3 protein: CASSPTPRQRGGVRYNEQFF
V gene: TRBV28; J gene: TRBJ1-6; clone size: few; D gene: TRBD1; CDR3 DNA: TGTGCCAGCAGTTCCGGGACAGGGTCCTCCTATAATTCACCCCTCCACTTT; CDR3 protein: CASSSGTGSSYNSPLHF
V gene: TRBV2; J gene: TRBJ2-3; clone size: few; D gene: NA; CDR3 DNA: TGTGCCAGCACAGGGGACACAGATACGCAGTATTTT; CDR3 protein: CASTGDTDTQYF
V gene: TRBV19; J gene: TRBJ1-5; clone size: NA; D gene: NA; CDR3 DNA: TGTGCCAGTAGTATAGGGCAGGGCGAATGGGGTATGGGCAATCAGCCCCAGCATTTT; CDR3 protein: CASSIGQGEWGMGNQPQHF
V gene: TRBV7-6; J gene: TRBJ2-7; clone size: NA; D gene: TRBD2; CDR3 DNA: TGTGCCAGCAGCTCGGGACTAGCGGTAACCTACGAGCAGTACTTC; CDR3 protein: CASSSGLAVTYEQYF
V gene: TRBV7-6; J gene: TRBJ2-5; clone size: few; D gene: TRBD2; CDR3 DNA: TGTGCCAGCAGCTTTGGACGACTAGCGGGGCGAGAGACCCAGTACTTC; CDR3 protein: CASSFGRLAGRETQYF
V gene: TRBV11-2; J gene: TRBJ1-1; clone size: NA; D gene: NA; CDR3 DNA: TGTGCCAGCAGTTTTGGGCTGAACACTGAAGCTTTCTTT; CDR3 protein: CASSFGLNTEAFF
V gene: TRBV18; J gene: TRBJ1-2; clone size: NA; D gene: TRBD1; CDR3 DNA: TGTGCCAGCTCGCCGACAGGGGGCATGAACTATGGCTACACCTTC; CDR3 protein: CASSPTGGMNYGYTF
V gene: TRBV5-1; J gene: TRBJ2-7; clone size: NA; D gene: TRBD2; CDR3 DNA: TGCGCCAGCGGGACTAGCGGCATGTACGAGCAGTACTTC; CDR3 protein: CASGTSGMYEQYF
V gene: TRBV7-2; J gene: TRBJ2-5; clone size: NA; D gene: TRBD1; CDR3 DNA: TGTGCCAGCAGCTTAGCGGGGGCAGGGGGCTTTGAGACCCAGTACTTC; CDR3 protein: CASSLAGAGGFETQYF
V gene: TRBV5-4; J gene: TRBJ2-3; clone size: NA; D gene: TRBD2; CDR3 DNA: TGTGCCAGCAGCTCGATGGGGGAGGGCGGGGGGCCCACAGATACGCAGTATTTT; CDR3 protein: CASSSMGEGGGPTDTQYF
V gene: TRBV2; J gene: TRBJ2-1; clone size: NA; D gene: NA; CDR3 DNA: TGTGCCAGCAGTCTAAGACTAGACCATGAGCAGTTCTTC; CDR3 protein: CASSLRLDHEQFF
V gene: TRBV2; J gene: TRBJ2-5; clone size: NA; D gene: NA; CDR3 DNA: TGTGCCAGCAGACAGGGTGGTGAGACCCAGTACTTC; CDR3 protein: CASRQGGETQYF
V gene: TRBV28; J gene: TRBJ2-7; clone size: once; D gene: TRBD1; CDR3 DNA: TGTGCCAGCAGTTTGGTCCGGGACAGGGGTGACGAGCAGTACTTC; CDR3 protein: CASSLVRDRGDEQYF
V gene: TRBV5-6; J gene: TRBJ1-2; clone size: NA; D gene: NA; CDR3 DNA: TGTGCCAGCAGCTTGTTTTTTAGGGGTCCTTATGGCTACACCTTC; CDR3 protein: CASSLFFRGPYGYTF